This T cell receptor (beta chain) was sequenced for a study of OX40 agonist ivuxolimab in advanced cancers. Whole-study context: Dose-escalation cases comprised hepatocellular carcinoma, melanoma, renal cell or head and neck cancer. 30% to 40% of patients had received prior checkpoint inhibitor therapy. Points from the study as a whole: People who partly responded at 0.1-3.0 mg/kg had some of the least clonal expansion seen. The antigens recognized by the expanded peripheral T cells, that is their antigen specificity, were not determined.

The trim removed 5 bases at V and 6 bases at J, leaving 4 bases unmatched. CDR1 and CDR2 (germline): LNHNV, YYDKDF (reference sequence). This CDR3 spans 14 amino acids. The assay was immunoSEQ multiplex PCR, and TCRdb's table has in-frame clones only and misses some. The sample consists of approximately 60,000 clones, approximately 85% of them appearing once. With regard to this clone: What it binds is unknown.

The TCR sequence derives from an adult with an advanced solid tumor such as melanoma, head and neck, liver or kidney cancer. The chain employs TRBV15 and TRBJ2-2, with TRBD1 matching over 9 bases. The specimen comprised CD4+ or CD8+ T cells sorted from blood, sampled in a trial of the OX40 agonist ivuxolimab. The CDR3 DNA is TGTGCCACCAGCGCCAGACAGGGGGCCGGGGAGCTGTTTTTT. This translates into CATSARQGAGELFF.